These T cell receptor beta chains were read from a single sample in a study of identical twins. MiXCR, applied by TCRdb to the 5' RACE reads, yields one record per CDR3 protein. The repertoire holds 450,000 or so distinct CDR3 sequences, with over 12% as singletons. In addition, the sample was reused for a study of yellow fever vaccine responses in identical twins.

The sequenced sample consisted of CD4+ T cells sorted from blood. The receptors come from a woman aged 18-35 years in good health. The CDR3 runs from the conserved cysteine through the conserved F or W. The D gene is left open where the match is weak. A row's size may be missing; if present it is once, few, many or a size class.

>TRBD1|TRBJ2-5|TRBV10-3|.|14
TGTGCCATCAACCCAGGGGGCGCGGGGGAGACCCAGTACTTC
CAINPGGAGETQYF
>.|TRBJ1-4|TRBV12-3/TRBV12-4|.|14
TGTGCCAGCAGTTTTGGGCGGGGAAATGAAAAACTGTTTTTT
CASSFGRGNEKLFF
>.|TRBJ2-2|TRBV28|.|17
TGTGCCAGCAGTCAGAGAAAAATGGACAGCGGGACCGGGGAGCTGTTTTTT
CASSQRKMDSGTGELFF
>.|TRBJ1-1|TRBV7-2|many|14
TGTGCCAGCAGCTTCGGGGGGATGAACACTGAAGCTTTCTTT
CASSFGGMNTEAFF
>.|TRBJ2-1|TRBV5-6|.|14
TGTGCCAGCAGCTTGGAACTAGCATCCAATGAGCAGTTCTTC
CASSLELASNEQFF
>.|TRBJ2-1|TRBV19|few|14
TGTGCCAGTAGTATCGAGCGGTTCTACAATGAGCAGTTCTTC
CASSIERFYNEQFF
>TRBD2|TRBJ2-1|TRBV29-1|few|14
TGCAGCGTTACAAGGACTAGCGGGATCTATGAGCAGTTCTTC
CSVTRTSGIYEQFF
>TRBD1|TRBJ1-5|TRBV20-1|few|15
TGCAGTGCTATGGTGACAGGGGGCCAAAAGAGGCCCCAGCATTTT
CSAMVTGGQKRPQHF
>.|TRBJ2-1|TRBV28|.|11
TGTGCCAGCAGCGGGATGGATGAGCAGTTCTTC
CASSGMDEQFF
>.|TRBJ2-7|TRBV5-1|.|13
TGCGCCAGCAGCTCAGGACTACGCTACGAGCAGTACTTC
CASSSGLRYEQYF
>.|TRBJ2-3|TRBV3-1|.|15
TGTGCCAGCAGCCAAGATGCCAGGAGCACAGATACGCAGTATTTT
CASSQDARSTDTQYF
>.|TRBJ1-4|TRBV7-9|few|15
TGTGCCAGCAGCTTAGGTGGGGCCCGAGCTGAAAAACTGTTTTTT
CASSLGGARAEKLFF
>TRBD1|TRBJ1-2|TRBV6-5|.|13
TGTGCCAGCAGTTACTCTGGACAGGGCGGCTACACCTTC
CASSYSGQGGYTF
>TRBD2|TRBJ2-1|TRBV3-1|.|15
TGTGCCAGCAGCCAATGGACTAGCGGGAGTTGGTCATGTTTCTTC
CASSQWTSGSWSCFF
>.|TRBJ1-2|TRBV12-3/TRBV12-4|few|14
TGTGCCAGCAGTCCTCCCAAACGGACCCATGGCTACACCTTC
CASSPPKRTHGYTF